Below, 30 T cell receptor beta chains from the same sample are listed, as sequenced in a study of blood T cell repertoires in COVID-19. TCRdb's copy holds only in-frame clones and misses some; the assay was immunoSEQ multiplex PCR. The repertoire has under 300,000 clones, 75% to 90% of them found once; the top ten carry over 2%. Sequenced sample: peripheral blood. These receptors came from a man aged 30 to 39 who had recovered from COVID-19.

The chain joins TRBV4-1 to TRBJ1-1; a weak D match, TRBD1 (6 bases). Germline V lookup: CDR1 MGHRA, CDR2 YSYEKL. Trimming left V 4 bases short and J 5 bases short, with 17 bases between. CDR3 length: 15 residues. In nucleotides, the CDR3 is TGCGCCAGCAGCCCCGAACAGGGATTTTGGACTGAAGCTTTCTTT. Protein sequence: CASSPEQGFWTEAFF.

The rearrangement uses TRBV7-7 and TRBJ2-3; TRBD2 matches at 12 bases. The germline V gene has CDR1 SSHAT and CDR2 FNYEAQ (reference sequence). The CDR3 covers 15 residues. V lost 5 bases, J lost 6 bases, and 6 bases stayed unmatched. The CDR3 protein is CASSPRTSGVDTQYF. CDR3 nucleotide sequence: TGTGCCAGCAGCCCAAGGACTAGCGGGGTTGATACGCAGTATTTT.

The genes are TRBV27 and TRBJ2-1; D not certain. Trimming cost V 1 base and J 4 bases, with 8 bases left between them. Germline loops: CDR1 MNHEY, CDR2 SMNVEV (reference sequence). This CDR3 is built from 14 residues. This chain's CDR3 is CASSLFGEYNEQFF. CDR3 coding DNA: TGTGCCAGCAGTTTATTCGGAGAGTACAATGAGCAGTTCTTC.

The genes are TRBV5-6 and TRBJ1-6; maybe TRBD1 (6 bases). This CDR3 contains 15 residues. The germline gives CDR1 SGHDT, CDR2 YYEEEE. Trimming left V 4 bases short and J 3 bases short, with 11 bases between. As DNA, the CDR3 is TGTGCCAGCAGCGTAGGACAGAGCTATAATTCACCCCTCCACTTT. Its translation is CASSVGQSYNSPLHF.

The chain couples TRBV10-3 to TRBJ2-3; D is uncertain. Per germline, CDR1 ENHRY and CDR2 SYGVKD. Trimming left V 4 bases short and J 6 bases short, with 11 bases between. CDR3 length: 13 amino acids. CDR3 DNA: TGTGCCATCAGTGCAGGTGACCGGGATACGCAGTATTTT. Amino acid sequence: CAISAGDRDTQYF.

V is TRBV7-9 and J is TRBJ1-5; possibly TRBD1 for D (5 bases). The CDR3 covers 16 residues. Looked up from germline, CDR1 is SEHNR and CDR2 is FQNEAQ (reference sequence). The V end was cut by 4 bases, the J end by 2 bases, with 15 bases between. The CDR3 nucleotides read TGTGCCAGCAGCTCCTCCGGGGGGGATGGCAATCAGCCCCAGCATTTT. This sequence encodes CASSSSGGDGNQPQHF.

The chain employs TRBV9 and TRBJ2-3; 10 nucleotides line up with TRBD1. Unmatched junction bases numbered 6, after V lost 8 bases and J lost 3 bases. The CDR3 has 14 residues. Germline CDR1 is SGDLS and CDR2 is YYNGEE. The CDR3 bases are TGTGCCAGTCGACAGGGGGCGCGGACAGATACGCAGTATTTT. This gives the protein CASRQGARTDTQYF.

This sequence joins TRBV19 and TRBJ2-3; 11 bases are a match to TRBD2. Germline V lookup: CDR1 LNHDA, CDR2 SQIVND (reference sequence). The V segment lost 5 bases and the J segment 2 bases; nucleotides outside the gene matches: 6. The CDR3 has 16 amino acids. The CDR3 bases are TGTGCCAGTAGTGTGACGACTAGCGGGGACACAGATACGCAGTATTTT. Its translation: CASSVTTSGDTDTQYF.

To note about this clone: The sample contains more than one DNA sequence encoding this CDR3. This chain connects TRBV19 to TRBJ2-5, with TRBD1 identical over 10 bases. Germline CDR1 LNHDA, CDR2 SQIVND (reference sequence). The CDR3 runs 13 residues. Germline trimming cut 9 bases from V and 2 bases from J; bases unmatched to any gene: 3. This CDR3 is CASRDRGQETQYF. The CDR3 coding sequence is TGTGCCAGCCGGGACAGGGGACAAGAGACCCAGTACTTC.

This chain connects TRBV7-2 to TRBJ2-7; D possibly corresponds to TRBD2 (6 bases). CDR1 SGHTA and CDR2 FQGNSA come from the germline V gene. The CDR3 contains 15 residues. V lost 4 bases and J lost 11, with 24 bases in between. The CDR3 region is CASSSTSGTPLRKYF. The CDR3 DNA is TGTGCCAGCAGCTCCACCTCCGGGACTCCTCTTCGTAAGTACTTC.

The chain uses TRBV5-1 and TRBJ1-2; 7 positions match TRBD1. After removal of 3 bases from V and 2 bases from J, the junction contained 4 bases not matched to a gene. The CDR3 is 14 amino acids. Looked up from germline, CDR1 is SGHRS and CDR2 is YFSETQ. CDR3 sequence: CASSSGTANYGYTF. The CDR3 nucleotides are TGCGCCAGCAGCTCTGGGACAGCCAACTATGGCTACACCTTC.

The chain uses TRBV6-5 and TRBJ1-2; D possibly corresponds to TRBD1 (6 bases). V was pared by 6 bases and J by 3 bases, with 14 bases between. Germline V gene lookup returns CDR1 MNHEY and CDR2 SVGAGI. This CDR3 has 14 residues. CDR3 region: CASRQTGLDYGYTF. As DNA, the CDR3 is TGTGCCAGCAGGCAGACAGGCTTGGACTATGGCTACACCTTC.

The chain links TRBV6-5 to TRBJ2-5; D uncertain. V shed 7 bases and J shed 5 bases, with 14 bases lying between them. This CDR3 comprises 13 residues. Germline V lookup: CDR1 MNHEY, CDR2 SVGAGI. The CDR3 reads CASKAGNQETQYF. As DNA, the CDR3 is TGTGCCAGCAAGGCAGGAAATCAGGAGACCCAGTACTTC.

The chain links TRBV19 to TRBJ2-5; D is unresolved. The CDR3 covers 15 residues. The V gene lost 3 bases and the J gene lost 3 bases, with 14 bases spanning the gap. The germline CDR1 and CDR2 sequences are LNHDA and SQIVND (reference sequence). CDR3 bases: TGTGCCAGTAGTATCGGGTCCCTTTGGGAAGAGACCCAGTACTTC. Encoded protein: CASSIGSLWEETQYF.

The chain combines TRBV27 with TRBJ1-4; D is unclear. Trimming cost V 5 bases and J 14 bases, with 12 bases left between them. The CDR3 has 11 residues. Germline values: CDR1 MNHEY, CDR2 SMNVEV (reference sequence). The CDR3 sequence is CASSTSRALFF. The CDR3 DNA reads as TGTGCCAGCAGTACCTCGAGAGCTCTGTTTTTT.

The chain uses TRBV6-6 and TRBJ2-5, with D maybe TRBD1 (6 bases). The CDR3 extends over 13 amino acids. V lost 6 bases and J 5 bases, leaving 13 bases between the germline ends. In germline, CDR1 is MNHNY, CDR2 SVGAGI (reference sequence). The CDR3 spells CASRGTGSETQYF. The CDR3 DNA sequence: TGTGCCAGCAGAGGAACAGGGTCGGAGACCCAGTACTTC.

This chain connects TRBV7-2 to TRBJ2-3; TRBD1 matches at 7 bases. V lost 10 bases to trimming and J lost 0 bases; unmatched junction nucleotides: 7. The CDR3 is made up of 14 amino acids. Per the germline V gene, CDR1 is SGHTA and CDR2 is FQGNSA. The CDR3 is CAIGTDTSTDTQYF. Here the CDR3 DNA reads TGTGCCATCGGGACAGACACTAGCACAGATACGCAGTATTTT.

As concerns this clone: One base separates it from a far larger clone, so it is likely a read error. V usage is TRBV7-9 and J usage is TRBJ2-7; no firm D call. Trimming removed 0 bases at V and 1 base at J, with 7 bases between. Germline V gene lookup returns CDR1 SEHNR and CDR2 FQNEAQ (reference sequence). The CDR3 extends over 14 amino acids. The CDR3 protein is CASSLAGVSYEQYF. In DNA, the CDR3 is TGTGCCAGCAGCTTAGCGGGCGTTTCCTACGAGCAGTACTTC.

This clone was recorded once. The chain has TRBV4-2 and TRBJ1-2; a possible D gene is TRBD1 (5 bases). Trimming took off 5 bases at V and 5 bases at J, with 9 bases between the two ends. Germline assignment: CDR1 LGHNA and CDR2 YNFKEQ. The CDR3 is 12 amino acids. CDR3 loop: CASSLQGYGYTF. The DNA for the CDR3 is TGTGCCAGCAGCTTGCAGGGATATGGCTACACCTTC.

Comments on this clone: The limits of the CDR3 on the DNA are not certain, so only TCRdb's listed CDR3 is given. The CDR3 sequence is CASSSSTEYQPQHF. The chain links TRBV6-6 to TRBJ1-5; the table calls TRBD1, which could not be checked here. Germline loops: CDR1 MNHNY, CDR2 SVGAGI (reference sequence). The CDR3 length equals 14 residues, ends included.

CDR3 DNA: TGTGCCAGCGGTGAGGGATCGGGAAATTCACCCCTCCACTTT. This sequence encodes CASGEGSGNSPLHF. The chain carries TRBV7-9 and TRBJ1-6; no clear D. The CDR3 length is 14 residues. Germline V gives CDR1 SEHNR, CDR2 FQNEAQ (reference sequence). V was cut by 8 bases and J by 7 bases, with 15 bases left in between.

The CDR3 coding sequence is TGTGCCAGCAGCTCTACAGTTAACTATGGCTACACCTTC. It encodes CASSSTVNYGYTF. This sequence joins TRBV7-6 and TRBJ1-2; D is uncertain. Germline V gene sequence: CDR1 SGHVS, CDR2 FNYEAQ. V lost 4 bases and J 1 base, leaving 7 bases between the germline ends. The CDR3 sequence is 13 residues long.

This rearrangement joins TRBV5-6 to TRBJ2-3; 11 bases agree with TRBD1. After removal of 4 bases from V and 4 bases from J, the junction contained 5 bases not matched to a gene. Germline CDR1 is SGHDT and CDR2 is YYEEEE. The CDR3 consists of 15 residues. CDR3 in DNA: TGTGCCAGCAGCGCGGACAGGGGGCAAGCAGATACGCAGTATTTT. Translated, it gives CASSADRGQADTQYF. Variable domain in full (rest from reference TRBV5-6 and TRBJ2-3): DAGVTQSPTHLIKTRGQQVTLRCSPKSGHDTVSWYQQALGQGPQFIFQYYEEEERQRGNFPDRFSGHQFPNYSSELNVNALLLGDSALYLCASSADRGQADTQYFGPGTRLTVL.

CDR3: CAWSGGYSSNQPQHF. The DNA for the CDR3 is TGTGCCTGGAGTGGAGGTTATAGTAGCAATCAGCCCCAGCATTTT. The chain has TRBV30 and TRBJ1-5; D gene unclear. The V and J ends lost 1 base and 0 bases respectively, with 10 bases between them. CDR3 length: 15 residues. The germline V gene has CDR1 GTSNPN and CDR2 SVGIG (reference sequence).

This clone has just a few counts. The CDR3 DNA follows: TGTGCCAGCAGTCAGGAACAGGGGGCGCGAACTGAAGCTTTCTTT. Encoded protein: CASSQEQGARTEAFF. This chain connects TRBV6-2 or TRBV6-3 to TRBJ1-1; 9 bases align to TRBD1. The CDR3 sequence is 15 residues long. Germline V gene sequence: CDR1 MNHEY, CDR2 SVGEGT. V lost 5 bases, J lost 5 bases, and 9 bases stayed unmatched.

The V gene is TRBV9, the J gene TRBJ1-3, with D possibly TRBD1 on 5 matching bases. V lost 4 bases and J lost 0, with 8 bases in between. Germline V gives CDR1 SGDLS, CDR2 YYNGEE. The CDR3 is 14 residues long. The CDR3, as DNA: TGTGCCAGCAGCCCGACAGTCTCTGGAAACACCATATATTTT. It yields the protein CASSPTVSGNTIYF.

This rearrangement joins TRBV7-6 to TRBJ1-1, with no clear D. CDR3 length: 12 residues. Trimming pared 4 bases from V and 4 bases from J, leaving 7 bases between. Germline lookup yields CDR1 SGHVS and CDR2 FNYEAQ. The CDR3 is CASSSGITEAFF. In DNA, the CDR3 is TGTGCCAGCAGCTCGGGGATCACTGAAGCTTTCTTT.

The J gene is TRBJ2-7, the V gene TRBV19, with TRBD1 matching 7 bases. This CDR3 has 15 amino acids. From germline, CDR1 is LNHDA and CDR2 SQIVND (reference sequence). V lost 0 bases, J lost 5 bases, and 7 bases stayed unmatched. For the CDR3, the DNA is TGTGCCAGTAGTATAGAGAGCAGGGGGTTCGACGAGCAGTACTTC. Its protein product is CASSIESRGFDEQYF.

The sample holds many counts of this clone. Here the CDR3 reads CASSLSLTSGTQYF. The CDR3 nucleotides read TGTGCCAGCAGCTTAAGTCTCACTAGCGGTACGCAGTATTTT. The chain is built from TRBV7-2 and TRBJ2-3; 8 bases fit TRBD2. Germline CDR1 reads SGHTA; CDR2 reads FQGNSA. The CDR3 sequence is 14 residues long. The J segment lost 8 bases and the V segment lost 2 bases, leaving 6 bases of the junction unmatched.

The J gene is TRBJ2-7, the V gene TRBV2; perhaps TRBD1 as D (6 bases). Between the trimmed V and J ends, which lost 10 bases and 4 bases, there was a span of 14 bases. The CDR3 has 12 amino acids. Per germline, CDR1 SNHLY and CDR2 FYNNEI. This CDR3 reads CATRTDSYEQYF. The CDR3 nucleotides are TGTGCCACCCGGACAGATTCGTACGAGCAGTACTTC.